Included here is one T cell receptor beta chain sequence, with context. No cognate antigen has been identified for it. Base quality data are lacking; no much larger clone is found one base away. The donors belonged to the validation cohort of about 120 subjects, which was separate from the roughly 700-subject first cohort. Trimming removed 3 bases from V and 3 bases from J, leaving 15 bases between the germline ends. There are 16 amino acids in the CDR3, from cysteine to phenylalanine inclusive. Of all the DNA, just the CDR3 is kept, 48 bases in frame from base 1. The CDR1 and CDR2 encoded by the germline V gene are LGHNA and YNFKEQ. The library was generated by the immunoSEQ multiplex PCR assay. Per the original workflow: A statistical classification framework was built for diagnosing cytomegalovirus status from the catalog of TCR beta chain sequences. The source is immuneACCESS, and TCRdb retained only in-frame sequences with V and J called. Part of the clones is not carried over; for the studies checked, unresolved V genes explain less than half of this, and the remainder is unexplained. V and J calls and clone size are those listed in that table; D and trimming were worked out from the DNA. A total of around 160,000 clones appear in this sample, about 89% of them only once. The ten largest clonotypes hold about 3% of the sample.

This entry belongs to a study of cytomegalovirus exposure and HLA in healthy donors (dated by TCRdb to about 2017). Regarding the complete study: The 666 repertoires of the first cohort and the approximately 110 validation repertoires were produced on the same platform, according to a later analysis. The study combined high-throughput TCR immunosequencing, statistical association of individual TCRs with disease status, and machine learning to predict cytomegalovirus infection status. In addition to the first cohort of 666 subjects, a separate validation cohort of approximately 110 different subjects was used. The study was designed to test whether signatures of past pathogen exposure could be identified by cataloging public T cell receptors. What the study reported, not specific to this receptor: Three of the identified cytomegalovirus-associated TCR beta chains were confirmed in vitro to be specific for cytomegalovirus antigens. According to the authors, the approach could potentially be generalized to other disease states and immunological phenotypes. A later analysis had no HLA typing for the validation cohort, so co-occurrence there was scored across all 130 or so repertoires. Subsequent analysis determined that TCRs grouped into clusters in the first cohort also showed a tendency toward co-occurrence across the 130 or so validation repertoires, and approximately 94% of cluster scores exceeded 0. The classifier was reported to diagnose cytomegalovirus status with high specificity and sensitivity in both the original and validation cohorts. In the study, 150 to 200 TCR beta chains were listed as associated with cytomegalovirus. Across donors, most TCR sequences were observed very rarely, whereas some public TCRs were present in many individuals.

The TCR was taken from a woman under 30 in good health and CMV-seropositive. The sequencing sample was made of PBMCs. This receptor chain uses TRBV4-2 and TRBJ1-5; the D segment cannot be called with confidence. The CDR3 region has the sequence CASSHSDIGSNQPQHF. In nucleotide form, the sequence is TGTGCCAGCAGCCACTCCGATATCGGGTCCAATCAGCCCCAGCATTTT.